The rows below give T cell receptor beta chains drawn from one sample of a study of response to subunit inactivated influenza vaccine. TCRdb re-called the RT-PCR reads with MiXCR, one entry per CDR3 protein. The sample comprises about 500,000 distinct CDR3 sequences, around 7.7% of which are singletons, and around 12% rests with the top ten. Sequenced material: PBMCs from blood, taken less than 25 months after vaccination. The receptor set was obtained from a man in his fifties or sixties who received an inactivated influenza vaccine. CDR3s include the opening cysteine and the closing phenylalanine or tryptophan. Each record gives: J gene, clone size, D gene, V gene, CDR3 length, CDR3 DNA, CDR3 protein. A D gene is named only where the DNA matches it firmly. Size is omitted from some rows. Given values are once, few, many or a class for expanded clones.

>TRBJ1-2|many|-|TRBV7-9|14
TGTGCCAGCAGCTTAGGACCGTTGCTCGGTGGCTACACCTTC
CASSLGPLLGGYTF
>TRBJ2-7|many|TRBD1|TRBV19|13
TGTGCCAGTGGGAGGACAGGGGCCTACGAGCAGTACTTC
CASGRTGAYEQYF
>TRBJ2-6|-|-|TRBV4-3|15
TGCGCCAGCAGGGCCCCCCACTCTGGGGCCAACGTCCTGACTTTC
CASRAPHSGANVLTF
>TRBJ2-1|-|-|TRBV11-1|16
TGTGCCAGCAGCTTAGCGTTATCAGACAACTACAATGAGCAGTTCTTC
CASSLALSDNYNEQFF
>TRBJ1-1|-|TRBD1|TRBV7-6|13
TGTGCCAGCAGCCCAGACAGGGGCCCTGAAGCTTTCTTT
CASSPDRGPEAFF
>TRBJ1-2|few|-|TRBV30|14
TGTGCCTGGAGTGTAGGTTGGGGGGCGCTTGGCTACACCTTC
CAWSVGWGALGYTF
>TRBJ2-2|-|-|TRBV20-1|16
TGCAGTGCTAGAGATCGGCGGCGGGTGGACACCGGGGAGCTGTTTTTT
CSARDRRRVDTGELFF
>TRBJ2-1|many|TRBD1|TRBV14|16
TGTGCCAGCAGTCGACGAGGGACAGTGGTTTTTAATGAGCAGTTCTTC
CASSRRGTVVFNEQFF
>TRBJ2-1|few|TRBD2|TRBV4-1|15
TGCGCCAGCAGCCAAGTGCGGGGGGAATTCAGCGAGCAGTTCTTC
CASSQVRGEFSEQFF
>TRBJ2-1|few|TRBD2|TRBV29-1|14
TGCAGCGTTGACGGACTAGGTATATCGAATGAGCAGTTCTTC
CSVDGLGISNEQFF
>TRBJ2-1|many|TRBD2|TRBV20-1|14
TGCAGTGCTGGACTAGCGGGAGTGGACAATGAGCAGTTCTTC
CSAGLAGVDNEQFF
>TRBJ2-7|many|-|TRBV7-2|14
TGTGCCAGCAGACCCTCGTCACAGGGAGGCGAGCAGTACTTC
CASRPSSQGGEQYF
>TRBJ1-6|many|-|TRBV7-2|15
TGTGCCAGCAGCTTAGAAGGGTTCGGGAATTCACCCCTCCACTTT
CASSLEGFGNSPLHF
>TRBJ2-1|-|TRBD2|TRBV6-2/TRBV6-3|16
TGTGCCAGCAGTCCCCTTGGGACTAGCGCTTACAATGAGCAGTTCTTC
CASSPLGTSAYNEQFF
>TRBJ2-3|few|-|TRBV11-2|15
TGTGCCAGCAGCTTACAGGTGTGGAGCACAGATACGCAGTATTTT
CASSLQVWSTDTQYF
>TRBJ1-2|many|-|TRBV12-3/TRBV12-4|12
TGTGCCAGCAGTTTCATCGACTATGGCTACACCTTC
CASSFIDYGYTF